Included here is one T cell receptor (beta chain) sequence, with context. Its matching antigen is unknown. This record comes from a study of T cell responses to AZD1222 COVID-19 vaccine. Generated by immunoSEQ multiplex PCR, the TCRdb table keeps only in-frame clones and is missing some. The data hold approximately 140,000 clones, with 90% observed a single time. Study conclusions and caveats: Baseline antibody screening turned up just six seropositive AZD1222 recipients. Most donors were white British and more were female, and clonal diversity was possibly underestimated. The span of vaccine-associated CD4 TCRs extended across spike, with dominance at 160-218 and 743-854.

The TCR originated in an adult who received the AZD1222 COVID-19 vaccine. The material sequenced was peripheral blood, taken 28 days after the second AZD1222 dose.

The CDR3 spells CARIRRGHTEAFF. In DNA, the CDR3 is TGTGCCAGAATACGCAGGGGGCACACTGAAGCTTTCTTT. The V and J genes are TRBV21-1 and TRBJ1-1; TRBD1, the table's D call, lacks a check against the DNA. TRBV21-1 counts as a pseudogene. This CDR3 is 13 amino acids long.